A single sample gave rise to the 15 T cell receptor beta chains below, sequenced in a study of T-cell memory formation after mild COVID-19. Each CDR3 protein gets one entry after TCRdb re-called the 5' RACE reads with MiXCR. The repertoire has a few hundred thousand distinct CDR3 sequences, under 20% of them found once; the top ten carry 23%. Specimen: PBMCs or a T cell subset sorted from them (not recorded which). These receptor sequences come from a man aged 18 to 30 who had mild COVID-19 (a few samples of this study predate the infection). Cell type and time point are not known.

This clonotype was seen only a few times. This sequence joins TRBV19 and TRBJ2-1; maybe TRBD2 (5 bases). V was trimmed by 6 bases and J by 4 bases, leaving 28 bases between them. Germline CDR1 LNHDA, CDR2 SQIVND (reference sequence). This CDR3 comprises 19 residues. DNA of the CDR3: TGTGCCAGTAGAGTTGGAGGTGGAAACCGCCAGTTACCGTACAATGAGCAGTTCTTC. Its protein product is CASRVGGGNRQLPYNEQFF.

This clonotype was picked up many times. The CDR3 nucleotides read TGCAGTACCCCTCCAGGCATAGCCAAAAACATTCAGTACTTC. Protein product: CSTPPGIAKNIQYF. The chain joins TRBV20-1 to TRBJ2-4; no reliable D call. The V end lost 8 bases, the J end lost 0 bases, and 14 bases lay between the germline ends. Germline V CDR1 and CDR2: DFQATT, SNEGSKA (reference sequence). The CDR3 has 14 residues.

The chain employs TRBV29-1 and TRBJ2-3; D gene uncertain. V shed 3 bases and J shed 0 bases, with 4 bases lying between them. Germline V gives CDR1 SQVTM, CDR2 ANQGSEA. The CDR3 sequence is 12 residues long. The CDR3 DNA is TGCAGCGTTGACGGCAGCACAGATACGCAGTATTTT. Translated: CSVDGSTDTQYF.

There are a few counts of this clonotype. The rearrangement links TRBV5-1 to TRBJ1-6; D not certain. CDR1 is SGHRS and CDR2 is YFSETQ in the germline V gene. The CDR3 runs 17 residues. V lost 4 bases and J 2 bases, leaving 16 bases between the germline ends. CDR3 amino acids: CASSGRPRGTYNSPLHF. In DNA form, the CDR3 reads TGCGCCAGCAGCGGAAGACCCCGAGGGACCTATAATTCACCCCTCCACTTT.

In this sample, this clonotype turned up many times. The gene calls are TRBV5-6 and TRBJ2-3, with TRBD2 matching 8 bases. CDR1 and CDR2 from the germline V gene are SGHDT and YYEEEE. The junction had 5 bases not matched to a gene; V was cut back by 3 bases and J by 5 bases. The CDR3 spans 14 residues. CDR3 sequence (DNA): TGTGCCAGCAGCTCGAAGCGGGGGAGAGATACGCAGTATTTT. As protein: CASSSKRGRDTQYF.

The CDR3 spells CASEPGGNTGELFF. The CDR3 nucleotides are TGTGCCAGCGAACCAGGTGGCAACACCGGGGAGCTGTTTTTT. The rearrangement links TRBV9 to TRBJ2-2, with D unclear. Trimming took 7 bases from V and 2 from J, leaving 12 bases between them. The V gene's germline CDR1 is SGDLS and CDR2 YYNGEE. The CDR3 consists of 14 residues.

There are a few counts of this clonotype. The rearrangement joins TRBV29-1 to TRBJ2-3; TRBD2 agrees at 7 bases. The CDR3 has 15 amino acids. CDR1 SQVTM and CDR2 ANQGSEA come from the germline V gene. Trimming took 0 bases from V and 0 from J; bases not matched to a gene: 3. The CDR3 loop is CSVEEGGISTDTQYF. The CDR3 coding sequence is TGCAGCGTTGAAGAGGGAGGGATTAGCACAGATACGCAGTATTTT.

This rearrangement joins TRBV7-7 to TRBJ2-7; D assignment may be TRBD1 or TRBD2 (5 bases each). The CDR3 covers 13 residues. Germline CDR1 reads SSHAT; CDR2 reads FNYEAQ (reference sequence). Trimming shortened V by 3 bases and J by 1 base, and 7 bases separated the two germline ends. The CDR3 reads CASSLGESYEQYF. For the CDR3, the DNA is TGTGCCAGCAGCTTGGGGGAGTCCTACGAGCAGTACTTC.

The chain links TRBV19 to TRBJ1-5; D is undetermined. The CDR3 covers 16 residues. Per the germline V gene, CDR1 is LNHDA and CDR2 is SQIVND (reference sequence). V shed 7 bases and J shed 0 bases, with 16 bases lying between them. DNA for the CDR3: TGTGCCAGTAATCAAGTGACTGTGTATAGCAATCAGCCCCAGCATTTT. It encodes CASNQVTVYSNQPQHF.

This chain uses TRBV6-2 or TRBV6-3 with TRBJ2-7; 9 bases agree with TRBD1. This CDR3 is built from 17 residues. CDR1 is MNHEY and CDR2 is SVGEGT in the germline V gene. V lost 6 bases, J lost 3 bases, and 15 bases stayed unmatched. CDR3 DNA sequence: TGTGCCAGCAGCCGTGGTAGAGGGGACAGGGAAAACTACGAGCAGTACGTC. Translated: CASSRGRGDRENYEQYV.

In this sample, this clonotype turned up many times. The chain joins TRBV12-3 or TRBV12-4 to TRBJ1-5; D ambiguous. V gave up 1 base and J gave up 5 bases, with 12 bases separating them. The CDR3 totals 15 residues. CDR3 residues: CASSLGQSPDQPQHF. The CDR3 DNA is TGTGCCAGCAGTTTAGGGCAGTCCCCCGATCAGCCCCAGCATTTT.

This clonotype was seen a few times. This chain links TRBV6-5 with TRBJ1-4; TRBD1 might be the D (5 bases). V lost 2 bases to trimming and J lost 2 bases, with 9 bases between them. Germline V lookup: CDR1 MNHEY, CDR2 SVGAGI. CDR3 size: 15 residues. The CDR3 DNA follows: TGTGCCAGCAGTTACCAAGGGGCCACTAATGAAAAACTGTTTTTT. The encoded protein is CASSYQGATNEKLFF.

The sample holds a few counts of this clonotype. This rearrangement joins TRBV12-3 or TRBV12-4 to TRBJ2-2; no firm D call. This CDR3 has 14 amino acids. The germline V and J ends were trimmed by 2 bases and 4 bases, with 8 bases remaining between them. CDR3 residues: CASSLIGSTGELFF. In DNA, the CDR3 is TGTGCCAGCAGTTTAATAGGCAGCACCGGGGAGCTGTTTTTT.

V usage is TRBV4-1 and J usage is TRBJ1-1; perhaps TRBD1 as D (6 bases). V was pared by 3 bases and J by 1 base, with 12 bases between. CDR1 MGHRA and CDR2 YSYEKL come from the germline V gene. There are 15 residues in the CDR3. The CDR3 DNA sequence: TGCGCCAGCAGCCAGGCGGGACACGGGAACACTGAAGCTTTCTTT. Protein sequence: CASSQAGHGNTEAFF.

The chain uses TRBV29-1 and TRBJ2-7; D remains unclear. The CDR3 runs to 11 residues. Per the germline V gene, CDR1 is SQVTM and CDR2 is ANQGSEA. Between the trimmed V and J ends, which lost 7 bases and 3 bases, there was a span of 10 bases. Here the CDR3 reads CSARAHYEQYF. CDR3 DNA sequence: TGCAGCGCTCGCGCACACTACGAGCAGTACTTC.